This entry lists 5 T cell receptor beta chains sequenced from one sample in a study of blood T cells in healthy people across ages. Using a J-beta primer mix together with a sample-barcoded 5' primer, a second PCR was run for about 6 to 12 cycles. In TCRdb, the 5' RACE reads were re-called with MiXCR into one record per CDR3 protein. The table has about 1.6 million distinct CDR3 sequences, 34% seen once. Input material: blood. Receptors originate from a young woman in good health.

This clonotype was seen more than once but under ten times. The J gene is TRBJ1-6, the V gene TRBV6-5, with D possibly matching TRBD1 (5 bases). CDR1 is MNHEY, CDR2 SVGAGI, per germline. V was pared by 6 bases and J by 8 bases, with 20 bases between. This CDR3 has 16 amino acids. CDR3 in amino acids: CASRSGTFSPHSPLHF. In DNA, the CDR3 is TGTGCCAGCAGATCAGGGACTTTTTCTCCGCATTCACCCCTCCACTTT.

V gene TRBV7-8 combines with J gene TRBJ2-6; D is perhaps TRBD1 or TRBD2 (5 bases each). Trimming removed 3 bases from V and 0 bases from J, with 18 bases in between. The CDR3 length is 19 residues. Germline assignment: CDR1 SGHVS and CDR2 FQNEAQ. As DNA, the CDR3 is TGTGCCAGCAGCTTCCCGCCGGGGCAGAGAAGCTCTGGGGCCAACGTCCTGACTTTC. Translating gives CASSFPPGQRSSGANVLTF.

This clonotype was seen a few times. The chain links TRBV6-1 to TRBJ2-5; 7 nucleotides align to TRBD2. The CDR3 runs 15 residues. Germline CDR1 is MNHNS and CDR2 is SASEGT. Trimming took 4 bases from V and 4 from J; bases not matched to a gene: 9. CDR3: CASSATSDFIETQYF. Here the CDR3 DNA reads TGTGCCAGCAGTGCTACTAGCGATTTTATAGAGACCCAGTACTTC.

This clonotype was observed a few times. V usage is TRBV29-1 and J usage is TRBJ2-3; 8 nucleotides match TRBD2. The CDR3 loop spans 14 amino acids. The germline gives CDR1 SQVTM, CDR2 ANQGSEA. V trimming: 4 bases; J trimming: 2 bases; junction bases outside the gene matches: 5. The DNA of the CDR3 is TGCAGCGTTGGTGGCGGGGGGTCCACAGATACGCAGTATTTT. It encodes CSVGGGGSTDTQYF.

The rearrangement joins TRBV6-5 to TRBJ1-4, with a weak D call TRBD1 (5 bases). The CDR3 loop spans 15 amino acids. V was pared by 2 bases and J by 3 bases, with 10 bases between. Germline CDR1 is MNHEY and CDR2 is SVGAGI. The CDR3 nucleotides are TGTGCCAGCAGTTACCCGGGGCGTCCTAATGAAAAACTGTTTTTT. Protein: CASSYPGRPNEKLFF.